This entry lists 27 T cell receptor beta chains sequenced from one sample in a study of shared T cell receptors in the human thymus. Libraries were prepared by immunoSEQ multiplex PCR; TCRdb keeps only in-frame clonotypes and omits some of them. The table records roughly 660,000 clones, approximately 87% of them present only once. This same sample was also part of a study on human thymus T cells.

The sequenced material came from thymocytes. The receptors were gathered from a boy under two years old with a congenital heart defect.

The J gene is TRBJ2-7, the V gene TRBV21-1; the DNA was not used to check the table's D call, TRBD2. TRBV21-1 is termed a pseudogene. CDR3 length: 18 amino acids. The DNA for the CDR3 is TGTGCCAGCAGCAAAGAGGGCTTACAAGCGGGAAAAGCGGGGGAGCAGTACTTC. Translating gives CASSKEGLQAGKAGEQYF.

The CDR3 DNA sequence: TGTGCTAGTGGTTTGGTACTCGTAGCTAGCGGGAGCTCGGCCAAAAACATTCAGTACTTC. It translates to CASGLVLVASGSSAKNIQYF. The chain combines TRBV12-5 with TRBJ2-4, with 10 positions matching TRBD2. The CDR3 is 20 amino acids. Germline V gene sequence: CDR1 LGHNT, CDR2 FRNRAP. Trimming took 0 bases from V and 1 from J; bases not matched to a gene: 12.

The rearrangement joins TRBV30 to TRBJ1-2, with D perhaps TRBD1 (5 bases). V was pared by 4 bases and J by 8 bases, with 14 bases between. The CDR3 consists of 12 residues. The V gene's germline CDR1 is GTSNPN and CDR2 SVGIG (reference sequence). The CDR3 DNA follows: TGTGCCTGGACTAGGACGGGGGGAGGCTACACCTTC. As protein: CAWTRTGGGYTF.

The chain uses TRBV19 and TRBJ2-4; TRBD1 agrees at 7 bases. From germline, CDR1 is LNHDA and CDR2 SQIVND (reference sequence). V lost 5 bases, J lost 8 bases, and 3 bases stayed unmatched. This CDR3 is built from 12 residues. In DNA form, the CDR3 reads TGTGCCAGTAGTCTCGGGACAGACATTCAGTACTTC. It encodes CASSLGTDIQYF.

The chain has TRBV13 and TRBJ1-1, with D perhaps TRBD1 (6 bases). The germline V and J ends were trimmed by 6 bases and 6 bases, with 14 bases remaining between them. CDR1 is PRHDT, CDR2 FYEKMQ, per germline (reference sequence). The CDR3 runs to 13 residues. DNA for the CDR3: TGTGCCAGCAGTTATACAGGGTTCCCTGAAGCTTTCTTT. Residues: CASSYTGFPEAFF.

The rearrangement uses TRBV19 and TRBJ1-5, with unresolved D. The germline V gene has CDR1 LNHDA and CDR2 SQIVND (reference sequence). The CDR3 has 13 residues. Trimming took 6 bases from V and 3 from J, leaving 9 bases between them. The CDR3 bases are TGTGCCAGTAGACCAGGTATCAATCAGCCCCAGCATTTT. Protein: CASRPGINQPQHF. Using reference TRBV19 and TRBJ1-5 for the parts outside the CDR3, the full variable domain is DGGITQSPKYLFRKEGQNVTLSCEQNLNHDAMYWYRQDPGQGLRLIYYSQIVNDFQKGDIAEGYSVSREKKESFPLTVTSAQKNPTAFYLCASRPGINQPQHFGDGTRLSIL.

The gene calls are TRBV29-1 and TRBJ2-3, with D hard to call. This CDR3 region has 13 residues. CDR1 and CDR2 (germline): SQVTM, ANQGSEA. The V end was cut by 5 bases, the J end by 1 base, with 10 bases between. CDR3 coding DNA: TGCAGCGTTAGCGACGGCCGCACAGATACGCAGTATTTT. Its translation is CSVSDGRTDTQYF.

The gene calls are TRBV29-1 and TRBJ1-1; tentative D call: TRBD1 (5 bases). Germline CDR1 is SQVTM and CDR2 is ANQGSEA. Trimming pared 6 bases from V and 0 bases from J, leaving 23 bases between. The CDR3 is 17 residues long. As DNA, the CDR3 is TGCAGCGTCCTCAACCCCTACGTGACAGATATGAACACTGAAGCTTTCTTT. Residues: CSVLNPYVTDMNTEAFF.

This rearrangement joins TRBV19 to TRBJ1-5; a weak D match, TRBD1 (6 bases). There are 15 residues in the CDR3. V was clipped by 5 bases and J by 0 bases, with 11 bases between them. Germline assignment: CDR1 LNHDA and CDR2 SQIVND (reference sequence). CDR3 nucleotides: TGTGCCAGTAGTCCCAGGGGTTATAGCAATCAGCCCCAGCATTTT. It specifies CASSPRGYSNQPQHF.

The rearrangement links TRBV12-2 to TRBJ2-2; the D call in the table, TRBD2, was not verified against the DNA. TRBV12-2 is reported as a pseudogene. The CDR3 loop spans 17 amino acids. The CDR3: CASHHTTSGRCTGELFF. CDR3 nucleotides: TGTGCAAGCCATCATACCACTAGCGGGAGATGCACCGGGGAGCTGTTTTTT.

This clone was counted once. This CDR3 is CSVGRPIWNTEAFF. As DNA, the CDR3 is TGCAGCGTTGGCAGGCCGATCTGGAACACTGAAGCTTTCTTT. The chain carries TRBV29-1 and TRBJ1-1; D uncertain. Trimming took 4 bases from V and 1 from J, leaving 13 bases between them. CDR1 is SQVTM and CDR2 is ANQGSEA in the germline V gene. This CDR3 has 14 amino acids.

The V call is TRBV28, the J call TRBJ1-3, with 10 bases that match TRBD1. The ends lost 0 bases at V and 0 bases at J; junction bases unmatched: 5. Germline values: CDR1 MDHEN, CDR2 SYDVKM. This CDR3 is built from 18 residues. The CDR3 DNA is TGTGCCAGCAGTTTATGGAGGGACAGGGGCTTCTCTGGAAACACCATATATTTT. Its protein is CASSLWRDRGFSGNTIYF.

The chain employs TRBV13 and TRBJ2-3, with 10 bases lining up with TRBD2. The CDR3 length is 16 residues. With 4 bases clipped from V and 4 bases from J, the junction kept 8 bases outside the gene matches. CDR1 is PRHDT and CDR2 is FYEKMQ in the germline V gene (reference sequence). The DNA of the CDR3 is TGTGCCAGCAGCTCGAAGCGGGAGGGCCTGTCAGATACGCAGTATTTT. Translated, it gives CASSSKREGLSDTQYF.

The DNA for the CDR3 is TGTGCCAGCAGCTTACTCAGCGGGAGGTCCCCAGATACGCAGTATTTT. It codes for CASSLLSGRSPDTQYF. This rearrangement joins TRBV7-9 to TRBJ2-3, with 9 nucleotides matching TRBD2. The CDR3 is 16 residues long. The germline gives CDR1 SEHNR, CDR2 FQNEAQ (reference sequence). V was pared by 2 bases and J by 4 bases, with 7 bases of the junction left unmatched.

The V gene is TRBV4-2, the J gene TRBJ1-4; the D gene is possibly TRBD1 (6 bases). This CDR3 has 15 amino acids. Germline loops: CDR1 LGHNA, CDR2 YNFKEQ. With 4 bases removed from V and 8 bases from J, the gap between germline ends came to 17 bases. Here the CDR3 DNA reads TGTGCCAGCAGCCCCGGGGGGGGCGAGGGAGAAAAACTGTTTTTT. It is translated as CASSPGGGEGEKLFF.

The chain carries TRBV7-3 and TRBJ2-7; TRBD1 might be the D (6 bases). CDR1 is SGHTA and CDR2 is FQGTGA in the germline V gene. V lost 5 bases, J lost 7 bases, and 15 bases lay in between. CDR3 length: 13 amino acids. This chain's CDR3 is CASSISGTREQYF. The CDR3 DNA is TGTGCCAGCAGCATCTCCGGGACAAGGGAGCAGTACTTC.

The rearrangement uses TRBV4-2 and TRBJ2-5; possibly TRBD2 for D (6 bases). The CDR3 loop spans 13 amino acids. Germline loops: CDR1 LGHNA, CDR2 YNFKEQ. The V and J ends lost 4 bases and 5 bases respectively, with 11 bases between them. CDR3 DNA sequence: TGTGCCAGCAGCCTCGACCTAGCGGAGACCCAGTACTTC. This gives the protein CASSLDLAETQYF.

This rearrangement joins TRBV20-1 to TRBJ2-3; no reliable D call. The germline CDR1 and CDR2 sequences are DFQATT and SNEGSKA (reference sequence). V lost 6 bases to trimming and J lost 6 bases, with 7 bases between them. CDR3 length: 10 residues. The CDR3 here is CSAQADTQYF. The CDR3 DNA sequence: TGCAGTGCGCAGGCGGATACGCAGTATTTT.

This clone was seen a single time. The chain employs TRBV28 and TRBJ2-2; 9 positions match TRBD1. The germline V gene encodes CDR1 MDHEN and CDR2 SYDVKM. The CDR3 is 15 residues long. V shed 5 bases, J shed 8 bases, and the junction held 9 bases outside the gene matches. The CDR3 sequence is CASSPRRTGAGELFF. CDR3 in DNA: TGTGCCAGCAGTCCCAGAAGGACAGGGGCTGGGGAGCTGTTTTTT.

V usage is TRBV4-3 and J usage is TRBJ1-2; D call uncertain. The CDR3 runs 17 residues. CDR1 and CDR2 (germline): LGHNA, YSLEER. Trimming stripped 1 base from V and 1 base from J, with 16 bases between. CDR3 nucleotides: TGCGCCAGCAGCCAAGTTAGGGCGGCGGGAGTTAACTATGGCTACACCTTC. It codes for CASSQVRAAGVNYGYTF.

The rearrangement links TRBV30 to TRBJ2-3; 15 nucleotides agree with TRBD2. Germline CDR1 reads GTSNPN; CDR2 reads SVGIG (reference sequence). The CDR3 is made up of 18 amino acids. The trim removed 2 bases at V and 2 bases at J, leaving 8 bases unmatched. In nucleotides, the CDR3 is TGTGCCTGGAGTTTAAGGACTAGCGGGAGGGTGGACACAGATACGCAGTATTTT. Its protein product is CAWSLRTSGRVDTDTQYF.

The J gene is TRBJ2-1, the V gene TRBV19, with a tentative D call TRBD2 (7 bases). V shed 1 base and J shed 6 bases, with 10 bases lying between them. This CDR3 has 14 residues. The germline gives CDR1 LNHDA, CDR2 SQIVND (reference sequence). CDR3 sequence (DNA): TGTGCCAGTAGTATAGGAGGGGGGGTCAATGAGCAGTTCTTC. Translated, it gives CASSIGGGVNEQFF.

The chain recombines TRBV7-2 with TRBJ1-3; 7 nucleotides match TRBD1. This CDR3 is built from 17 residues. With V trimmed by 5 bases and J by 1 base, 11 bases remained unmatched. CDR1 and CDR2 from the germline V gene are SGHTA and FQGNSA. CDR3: CASSVPWDSKSGNTIYF. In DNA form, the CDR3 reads TGTGCCAGCAGCGTACCTTGGGACAGTAAGTCTGGAAACACCATATATTTT.

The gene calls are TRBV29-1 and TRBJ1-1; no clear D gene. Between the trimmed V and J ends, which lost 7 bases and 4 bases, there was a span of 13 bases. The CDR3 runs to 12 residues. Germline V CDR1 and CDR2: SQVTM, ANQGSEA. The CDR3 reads CSAHREGTEAFF. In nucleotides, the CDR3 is TGCAGCGCCCACCGGGAGGGCACTGAAGCTTTCTTT.

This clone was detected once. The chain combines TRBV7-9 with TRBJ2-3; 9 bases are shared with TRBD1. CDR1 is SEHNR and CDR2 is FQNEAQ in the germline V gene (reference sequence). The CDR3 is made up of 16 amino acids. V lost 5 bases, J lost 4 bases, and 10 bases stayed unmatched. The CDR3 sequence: CASSPRDRVPADTQYF. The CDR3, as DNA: TGTGCCAGCAGCCCGCGGGACAGGGTCCCTGCAGATACGCAGTATTTT.

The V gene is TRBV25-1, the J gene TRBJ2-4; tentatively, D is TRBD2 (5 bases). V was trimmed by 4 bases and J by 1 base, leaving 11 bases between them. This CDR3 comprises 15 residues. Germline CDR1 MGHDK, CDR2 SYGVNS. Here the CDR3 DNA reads TGTGCCAGCAGTGTGTCCCCGGGGGCCAAAAACATTCAGTACTTC. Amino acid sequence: CASSVSPGAKNIQYF.

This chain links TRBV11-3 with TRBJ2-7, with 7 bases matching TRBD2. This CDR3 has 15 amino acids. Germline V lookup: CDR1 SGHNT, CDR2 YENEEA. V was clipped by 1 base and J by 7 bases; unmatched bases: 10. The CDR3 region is CASSLGLADFFEQYF. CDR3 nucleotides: TGTGCCAGCAGCTTAGGTCTAGCGGATTTCTTTGAGCAGTACTTC.